The T cell receptor (beta chain) under discussion was sequenced for a study of blood T cell repertoires in COVID-19. At the level of the study: Researchers got acute and convalescent COVID-19 samples from the United States, Italy and Spain. The cDNA or gDNA used as material had been derived from T cells, B-cell-depleted T cells, or PBMCs.

In the original workflow: Reference gene primer amplification yielded estimated nucleated cell counts. Only in-frame clones appear in the TCRdb table, and some are missing; sequencing was by immunoSEQ multiplex PCR. Clonal size and the V and J genes are those of that table, whereas D and trimming came from the DNA. This sample has about 55,000 clones, with roughly 85% found just once. The specimen was peripheral blood. This receptor was identified in a human donor in a cohort sampled during active COVID-19.

The CDR3 DNA sequence: TGTGCCAGCAGTTCAACTAGCGGTCGCTCCTACAATGAGCAGTTCTTC. Protein sequence: CASSSTSGRSYNEQFF. The J gene is TRBJ2-1, the V gene TRBV27; 8 bases line up with TRBD2. The germline V gene encodes CDR1 MNHEY and CDR2 SMNVEV (reference sequence). With 4 bases clipped from V and 0 bases from J, the junction kept 5 bases outside the gene matches. The CDR3 has 16 amino acids.